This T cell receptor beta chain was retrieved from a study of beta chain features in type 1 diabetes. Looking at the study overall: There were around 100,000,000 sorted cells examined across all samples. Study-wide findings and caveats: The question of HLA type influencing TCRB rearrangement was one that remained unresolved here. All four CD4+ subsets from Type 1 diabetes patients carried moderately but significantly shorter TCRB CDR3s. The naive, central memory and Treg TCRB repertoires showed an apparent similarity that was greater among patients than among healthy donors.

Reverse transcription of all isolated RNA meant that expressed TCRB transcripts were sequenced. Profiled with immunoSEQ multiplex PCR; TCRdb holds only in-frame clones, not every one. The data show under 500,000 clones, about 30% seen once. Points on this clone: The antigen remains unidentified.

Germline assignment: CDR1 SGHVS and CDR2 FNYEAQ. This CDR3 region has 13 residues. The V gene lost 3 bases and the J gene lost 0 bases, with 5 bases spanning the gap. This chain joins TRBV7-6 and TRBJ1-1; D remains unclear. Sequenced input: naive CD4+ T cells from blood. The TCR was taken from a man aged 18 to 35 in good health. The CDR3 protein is CASSFGMNTEAFF. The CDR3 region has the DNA TGTGCCAGCAGCTTTGGGATGAACACTGAAGCTTTCTTT.